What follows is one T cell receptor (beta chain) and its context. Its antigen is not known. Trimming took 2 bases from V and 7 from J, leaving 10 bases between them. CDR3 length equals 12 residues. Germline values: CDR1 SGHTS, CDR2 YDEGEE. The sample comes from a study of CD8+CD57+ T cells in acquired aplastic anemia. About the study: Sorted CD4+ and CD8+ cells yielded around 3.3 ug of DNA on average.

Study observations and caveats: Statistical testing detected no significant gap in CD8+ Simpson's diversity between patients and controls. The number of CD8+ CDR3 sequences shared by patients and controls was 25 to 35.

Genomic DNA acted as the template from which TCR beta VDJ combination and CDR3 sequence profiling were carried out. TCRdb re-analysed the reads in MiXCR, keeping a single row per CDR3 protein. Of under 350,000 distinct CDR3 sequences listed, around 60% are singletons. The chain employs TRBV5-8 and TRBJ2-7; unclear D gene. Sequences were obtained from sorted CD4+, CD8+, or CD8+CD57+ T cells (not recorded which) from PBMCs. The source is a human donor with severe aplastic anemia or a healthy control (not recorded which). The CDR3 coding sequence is TGTGCCAGCAGCTTACTACAGAATGAGCAGTACTTC. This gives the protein CASSLLQNEQYF.